These 4 T cell receptor beta chains came from one sample sequenced in a study of early T cells in non-severe SARS-CoV-2 infection. From the 5' RACE reads, TCRdb called clonotypes with MiXCR, one entry per CDR3 protein. The data hold 85,000 to 100,000 distinct CDR3 sequences, with about 15% observed a single time. Sequencing was performed on whole blood. The receptors come from an adult who was a healthcare worker with PCR-confirmed SARS-CoV-2 infection or an uninfected control (not recorded which).

The chain recombines TRBV29-1 with TRBJ2-2, with D unclear. Trimming removed 7 bases from V and 7 bases from J, with 10 bases in between. The V gene's germline CDR1 is SQVTM and CDR2 ANQGSEA. The CDR3 extends over 11 amino acids. The CDR3 protein is CSAYVDGELFF. The DNA for the CDR3 is TGCAGCGCCTACGTGGACGGGGAGCTGTTTTTT.

This clonotype occurred a few times. The V call is TRBV6-2 or TRBV6-3, the J call TRBJ2-2, with D perhaps matching TRBD2 (6 bases). Germline CDR1 is MNHEY and CDR2 is SVGEGT. The CDR3 length is 13 residues. V was clipped by 5 bases and J by 9 bases, with 13 bases between them. The CDR3 DNA reads as TGTGCCAGCAGTCCCGGGAGAGCCAGGGAGCTGTTTTTT. Translated, it gives CASSPGRARELFF.

This clonotype was picked up a small number of times. This chain links TRBV27 with TRBJ1-2; 10 positions match TRBD1. CDR3 length equals 14 residues. Losses at the gene ends were 6 bases for V and 8 bases for J; bases not matched to a gene: 9. Germline V gene sequence: CDR1 MNHEY, CDR2 SMNVEV (reference sequence). Here the CDR3 DNA reads TGTGCCAGCAGCCTCCGGGACAGGGGCTTGGGCTACACCTTC. This gives the protein CASSLRDRGLGYTF.

This clonotype was found a few times. As DNA, the CDR3 is TGTGCCAGCAGCTTATTATTAGGGCCTTCACCCCTCCACTTT. Encoded protein: CASSLLLGPSPLHF. This chain uses TRBV7-2 with TRBJ1-6; no clear D. This CDR3 is 14 amino acids long. Per germline, CDR1 SGHTA and CDR2 FQGNSA. V gave up 2 bases and J gave up 9 bases, with 11 bases separating them.